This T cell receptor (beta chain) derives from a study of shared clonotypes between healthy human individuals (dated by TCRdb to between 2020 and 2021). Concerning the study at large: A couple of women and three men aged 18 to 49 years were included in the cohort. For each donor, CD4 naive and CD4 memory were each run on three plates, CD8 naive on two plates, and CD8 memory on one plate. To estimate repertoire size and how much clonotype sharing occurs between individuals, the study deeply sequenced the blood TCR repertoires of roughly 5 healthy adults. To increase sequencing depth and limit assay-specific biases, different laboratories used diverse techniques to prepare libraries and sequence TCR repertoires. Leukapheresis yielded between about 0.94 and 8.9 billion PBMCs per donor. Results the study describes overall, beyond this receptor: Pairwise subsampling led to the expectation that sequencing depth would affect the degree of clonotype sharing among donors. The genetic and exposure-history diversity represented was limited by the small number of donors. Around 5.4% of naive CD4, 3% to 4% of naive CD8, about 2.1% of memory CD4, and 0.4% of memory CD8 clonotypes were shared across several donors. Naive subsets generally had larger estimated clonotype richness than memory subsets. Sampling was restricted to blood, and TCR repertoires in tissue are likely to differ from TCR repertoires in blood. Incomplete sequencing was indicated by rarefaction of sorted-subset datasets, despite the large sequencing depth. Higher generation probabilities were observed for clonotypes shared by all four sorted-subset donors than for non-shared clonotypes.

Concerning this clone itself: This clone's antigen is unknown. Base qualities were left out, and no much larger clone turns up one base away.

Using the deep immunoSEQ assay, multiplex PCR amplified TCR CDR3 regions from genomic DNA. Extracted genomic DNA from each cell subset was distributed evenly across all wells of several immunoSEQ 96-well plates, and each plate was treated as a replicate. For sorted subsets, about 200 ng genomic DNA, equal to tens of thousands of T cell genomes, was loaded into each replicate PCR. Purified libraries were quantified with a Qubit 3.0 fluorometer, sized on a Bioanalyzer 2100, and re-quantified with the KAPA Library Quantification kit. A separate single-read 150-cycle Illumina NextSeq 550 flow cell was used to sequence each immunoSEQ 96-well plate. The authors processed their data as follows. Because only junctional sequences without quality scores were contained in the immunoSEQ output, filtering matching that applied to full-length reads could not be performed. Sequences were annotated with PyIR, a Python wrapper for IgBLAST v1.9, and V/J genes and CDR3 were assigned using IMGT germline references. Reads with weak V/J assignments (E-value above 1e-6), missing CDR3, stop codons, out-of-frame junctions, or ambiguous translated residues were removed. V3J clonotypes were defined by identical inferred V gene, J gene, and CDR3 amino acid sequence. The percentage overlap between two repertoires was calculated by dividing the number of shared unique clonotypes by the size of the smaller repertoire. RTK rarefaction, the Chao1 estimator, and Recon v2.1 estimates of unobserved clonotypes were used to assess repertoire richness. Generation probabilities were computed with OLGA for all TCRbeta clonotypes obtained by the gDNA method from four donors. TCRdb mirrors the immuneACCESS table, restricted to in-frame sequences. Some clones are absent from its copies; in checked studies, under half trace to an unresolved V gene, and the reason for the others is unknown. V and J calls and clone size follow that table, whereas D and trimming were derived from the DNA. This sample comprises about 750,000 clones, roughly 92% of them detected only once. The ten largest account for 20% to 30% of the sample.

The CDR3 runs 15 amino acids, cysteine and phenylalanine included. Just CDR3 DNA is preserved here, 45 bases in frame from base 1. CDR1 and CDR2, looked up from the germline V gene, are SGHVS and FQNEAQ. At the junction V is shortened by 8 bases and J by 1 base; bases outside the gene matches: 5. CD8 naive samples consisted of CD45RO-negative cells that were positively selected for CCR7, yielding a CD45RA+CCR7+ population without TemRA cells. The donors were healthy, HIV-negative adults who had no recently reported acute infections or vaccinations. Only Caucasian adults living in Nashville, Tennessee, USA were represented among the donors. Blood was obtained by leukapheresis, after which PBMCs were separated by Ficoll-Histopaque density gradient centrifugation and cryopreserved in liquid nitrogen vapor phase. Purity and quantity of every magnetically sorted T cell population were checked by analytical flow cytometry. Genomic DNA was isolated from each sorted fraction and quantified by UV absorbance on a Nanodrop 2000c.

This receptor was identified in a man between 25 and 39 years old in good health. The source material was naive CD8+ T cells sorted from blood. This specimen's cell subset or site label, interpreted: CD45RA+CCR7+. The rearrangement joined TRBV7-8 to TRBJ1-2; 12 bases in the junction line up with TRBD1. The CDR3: CASGGDRGLNYGYTF. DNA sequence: TGTGCCAGCGGTGGGGACAGGGGGCTTAACTATGGCTACACCTTC.